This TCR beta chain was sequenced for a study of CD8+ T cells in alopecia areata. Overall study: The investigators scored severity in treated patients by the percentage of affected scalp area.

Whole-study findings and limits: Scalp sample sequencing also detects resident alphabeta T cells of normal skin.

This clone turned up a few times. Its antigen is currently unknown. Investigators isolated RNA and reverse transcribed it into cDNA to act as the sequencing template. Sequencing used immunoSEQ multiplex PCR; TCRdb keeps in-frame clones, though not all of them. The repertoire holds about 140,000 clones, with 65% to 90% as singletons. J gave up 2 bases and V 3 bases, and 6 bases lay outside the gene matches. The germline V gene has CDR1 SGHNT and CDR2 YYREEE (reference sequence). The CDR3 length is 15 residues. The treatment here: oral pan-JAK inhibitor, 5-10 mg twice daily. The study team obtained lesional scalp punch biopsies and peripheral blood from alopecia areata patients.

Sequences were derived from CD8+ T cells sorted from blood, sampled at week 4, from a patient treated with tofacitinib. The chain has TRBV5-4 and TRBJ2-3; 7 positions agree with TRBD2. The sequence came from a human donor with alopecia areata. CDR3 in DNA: TGTGCCAGCAGCTCTGCTAGCGGATACACAGATACGCAGTATTTT. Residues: CASSSASGYTDTQYF.